The 30 T cell receptor beta chains below were found in one sample sequenced in a study of T cell repertoires in cytomegalovirus infection. No cognate antigen is known for these TCRs. One entry per CDR3 protein results from TCRdb running MiXCR on the reads. The sample yields approximately 910,000 distinct CDR3 sequences, less than 40% seen once. The sample was cultured CD8+ T cells from PBMCs, taken from culture after CMV antigen stimulation. Source of these receptors: a human donor in good health (CMV status not recorded). Some clones in this sample may be carry-over from other donors' samples.

The chain combines TRBV27 with TRBJ2-4, with D possibly being TRBD2 (5 bases). CDR3 size: 14 residues. Germline V gene data show CDR1 as MNHEY and CDR2 as SMNVEV (reference sequence). V was shortened by 5 bases and J by 8 bases, with 16 bases between the two germline ends. CDR3 sequence reads: CASSPPNRGDIQYF. The DNA for the CDR3 is TGTGCCAGCAGTCCCCCGAATCGGGGTGACATTCAGTACTTC.

This clonotype showed up just a few times. CDR3 residues: CASSYSGAYQPQHF. The CDR3 nucleotides are TGTGCCAGCAGTTACTCGGGGGCGTATCAGCCCCAGCATTTT. V usage is TRBV6-2 or TRBV6-3 and J usage is TRBJ1-5, with a tentative D call TRBD1 (6 bases). The V end lost 0 bases, the J end lost 5 bases, and 8 bases lay between the germline ends. The CDR3 spans 14 residues. The germline CDR1 and CDR2 sequences are MNHEY and SVGEGT.

The chain couples TRBV7-9 to TRBJ2-1; the D call may be TRBD1 or TRBD2 (5 bases each). There are 14 residues in the CDR3. Per germline, CDR1 SEHNR and CDR2 FQNEAQ (reference sequence). The V gene lost 4 bases and the J gene lost 8 bases, with 15 bases spanning the gap. The chain's CDR3 is CASSSLDSFDEQFF. The CDR3 DNA is TGTGCCAGCAGCTCACTAGACAGCTTCGATGAGCAGTTCTTC. The variable domain in full, completed from reference TRBV7-9 and TRBJ2-1, reads DTGVSQNPRHKITKRGQNVTFRCDPISEHNRLYWYRQTLGQGPEFLTYFQNEAQLEKSRLLSDRFSAERPKGSFSTLEIQRTEQGDSAMYLCASSSLDSFDEQFFGPGTRLTVL.

This clonotype was seen more than once but under ten times. The CDR3 reads CASSSGTPEAFF. CDR3 DNA: TGTGCCAGCAGTTCAGGGACCCCTGAAGCTTTCTTT. The V and J genes are TRBV6-2 or TRBV6-3 and TRBJ1-1; tentatively, D is TRBD1 (5 bases). Per the germline V gene, CDR1 is MNHEY and CDR2 is SVGEGT. The CDR3 covers 12 residues. Trimming shortened V by 4 bases and J by 6 bases, and 9 bases separated the two germline ends.

The chain has TRBV4-1 and TRBJ2-2; no clear D. Trimming stripped 0 bases from V and 5 bases from J, with 10 bases between. Germline CDR1 reads MGHRA; CDR2 reads YSYEKL. This CDR3 contains 15 residues. The CDR3 coding sequence is TGCGCCAGCAGCCAAGATTCTATGGAAACCGGGGAGCTGTTTTTT. Protein product: CASSQDSMETGELFF.

This clonotype was counted between two and nine times. The CDR3 nucleotides read TGTGCCAGCAGTGAACAACCACAGCGACTCACAGATACGCAGTATTTT. It specifies CASSEQPQRLTDTQYF. The chain couples TRBV2 to TRBJ2-3; no firm D call. CDR3 length: 16 residues. Trimming left V 2 bases short and J 2 bases short, with 14 bases between. Germline loops: CDR1 SNHLY, CDR2 FYNNEI.

This sequence joins TRBV10-3 and TRBJ2-3, with 11 bases matching TRBD2. The V and J ends lost 0 bases and 2 bases, in that order; junction bases with no gene match: 4. The germline V gene has CDR1 ENHRY and CDR2 SYGVKD. The CDR3 has 17 residues. The CDR3 sequence is CAISESPSGGITDTQYF. The DNA for the CDR3 is TGTGCCATCAGTGAGTCCCCTAGCGGGGGGATCACAGATACGCAGTATTTT.

The chain carries TRBV19 and TRBJ2-2, with 8 positions matching TRBD2. J gave up 2 bases and V 10 bases, and 6 bases lay outside the gene matches. Looked up from germline, CDR1 is LNHDA and CDR2 is SQIVND (reference sequence). The CDR3 runs 14 residues. CDR3 sequence: CAISAGVNTGELFF. The CDR3 bases are TGTGCCATCTCAGCGGGGGTCAACACCGGGGAGCTGTTTTTT.

Here the CDR3 DNA reads TGTGCCAGCAGCCCTTTTTGGGGGCCTGGGGATGAGCAGTTCTTC. This translates into CASSPFWGPGDEQFF. The rearrangement links TRBV27 to TRBJ2-1, with D maybe TRBD1 (6 bases). CDR3 length equals 15 residues. The germline CDR1 and CDR2 sequences are MNHEY and SMNVEV (reference sequence). V dropped 6 bases and J dropped 8 bases, with 20 bases sitting between them.

This clonotype was detected once. The chain carries TRBV2 and TRBJ2-2; 8 bases are shared with TRBD1. The CDR3 has 15 amino acids. The V gene's germline CDR1 is SNHLY and CDR2 FYNNEI. V gave up 6 bases and J gave up 4 bases; unmatched junction bases: 7. The CDR3: CASRRTGQGTGELFF. The DNA for the CDR3 is TGTGCCAGCAGAAGGACAGGGCAGGGCACCGGGGAGCTGTTTTTT.

With respect to this clonotype: Possible read error: a much larger clone is one base away. The CDR3 sequence is CTSSLVVVTNYGYTF. CDR3 coding DNA: TGTACCAGCAGCTTAGTCGTTGTCACCAACTATGGCTACACCTTC. This rearrangement joins TRBV7-2 to TRBJ1-2; D remains ambiguous. The CDR3 runs to 15 residues. V was shortened by 1 base and J by 2 bases, with 11 bases between the two germline ends. Per germline, CDR1 SGHTA and CDR2 FQGNSA.

There are a few counts of this clonotype. This chain joins TRBV12-3 or TRBV12-4 and TRBJ2-1; no clear D. V lost 7 bases to trimming and J lost 3 bases, with 10 bases between them. The CDR3 spans 13 residues. The CDR3 region is CASTTYHYNEQFF. The CDR3 coding sequence is TGTGCCAGCACCACCTATCACTACAATGAGCAGTTCTTC.

This clonotype was seen only a few times. The V and J genes are TRBV7-9 and TRBJ2-1, with TRBD1 identical over 7 bases. Trimming at V came to 6 bases and at J to 5 bases, leaving 7 bases not matched to a gene. The CDR3 consists of 14 residues. From germline, CDR1 is SEHNR and CDR2 FQNEAQ (reference sequence). As DNA, the CDR3 is TGTGCCAGCAGTATGGACAGGTACCACAATGAGCAGTTCTTC. Amino acid sequence: CASSMDRYHNEQFF.

This clonotype was seen a handful of times. The V call is TRBV7-9, the J call TRBJ1-2; D might be TRBD1 (5 bases). Germline CDR1 reads SEHNR; CDR2 reads FQNEAQ (reference sequence). V dropped 1 base and J dropped 8 bases, with 14 bases sitting between them. This CDR3 contains 14 residues. The CDR3 region has the DNA TGTGCCAGCAGCTTAGGACAGTCCTTAAGAGGCTACACCTTC. This gives the protein CASSLGQSLRGYTF.

This clonotype was found a few times. V usage is TRBV27 and J usage is TRBJ1-4; 7 nucleotides align to TRBD1. Germline trimming cut 1 base from V and 7 bases from J; bases unmatched to any gene: 3. The CDR3 contains 14 residues. CDR1 is MNHEY, CDR2 SMNVEV, per germline (reference sequence). This CDR3 is CASSLFRGGEKLFF. CDR3 sequence (DNA): TGTGCCAGCAGTTTATTCAGGGGGGGTGAAAAACTGTTTTTT.

This clonotype was recorded many times. This chain uses TRBV7-6 with TRBJ2-3; no firm D call. This CDR3 contains 15 residues. Germline CDR1 reads SGHVS; CDR2 reads FNYEAQ. The V end was cut by 1 base, the J end by 1 base, with 9 bases between. CDR3 amino acids: CASSLGAGRTDTQYF. CDR3 DNA sequence: TGTGCCAGCAGCTTAGGAGCCGGCCGCACAGATACGCAGTATTTT.

The chain combines TRBV27 with TRBJ2-5; 9 nucleotides match TRBD1. The V and J ends lost 1 base and 5 bases, in that order; junction bases with no gene match: 5. The germline gives CDR1 MNHEY, CDR2 SMNVEV (reference sequence). The CDR3 loop spans 15 amino acids. The CDR3 DNA sequence: TGTGCCAGCAGTTTATTCCCCGGGACAGGGGAGACCCAGTACTTC. It encodes CASSLFPGTGETQYF.

V is TRBV10-3 and J is TRBJ2-1; a weak D match, TRBD2 (6 bases). V shed 8 bases and J shed 6 bases, with 8 bases lying between them. The length of the CDR3 is 11 residues. From germline, CDR1 is ENHRY and CDR2 SYGVKD. The CDR3: CAIEEGNEQFF. The CDR3 nucleotides are TGTGCCATCGAGGAGGGCAATGAGCAGTTCTTC.

This clonotype was detected ten times or more. The rearrangement uses TRBV7-8 and TRBJ2-1; TRBD1 aligns across 9 bases. V dropped 3 bases and J dropped 8; count of bases not matched to a gene: 8. Per the germline V gene, CDR1 is SGHVS and CDR2 is FQNEAQ. The CDR3 is 15 residues long. CDR3 DNA sequence: TGTGCCAGCAGCTTTACCGGGACAGGGTTCGATGAGCAGTTCTTC. Translation: CASSFTGTGFDEQFF.

The chain has TRBV7-9 and TRBJ2-1, with a weak D call TRBD2 (5 bases). Deletions cut 4 bases from V and 10 bases from J, with 11 bases between. Germline CDR1 is SEHNR and CDR2 is FQNEAQ (reference sequence). This CDR3 spans 12 amino acids. Here the CDR3 DNA reads TGTGCCAGCAGCTGGGAGTTAATCGAGCAGTTCTTC. Translating it yields CASSWELIEQFF.

The chain recombines TRBV5-1 with TRBJ2-1; tentative D call: TRBD2 (6 bases). This CDR3 contains 14 residues. Germline CDR1 is SGHRS and CDR2 is YFSETQ. V dropped 4 bases and J dropped 5 bases, with 13 bases sitting between them. CDR3 sequence reads: CASSPAGRHNEQFF. The CDR3 coding sequence is TGCGCCAGCAGCCCTGCGGGGAGACACAATGAGCAGTTCTTC.

This chain joins TRBV7-9 and TRBJ1-1; weak D call: TRBD1 (5 bases). The CDR3 has 16 residues. V was clipped by 0 bases and J by 5 bases, with 16 bases between them. Germline V CDR1 and CDR2: SEHNR, FQNEAQ (reference sequence). The CDR3 reads CASSLAQRQGDTEAFF. The CDR3 coding sequence is TGTGCCAGCAGCTTAGCGCAGAGGCAGGGTGATACTGAAGCTTTCTTT.

The CDR3 sequence: CASTQMGGGANKGYEQYF. As DNA, the CDR3 is TGTGCCAGCACCCAGATGGGAGGGGGCGCGAATAAGGGGTACGAGCAGTACTTC. The chain joins TRBV5-4 to TRBJ2-7, with D possibly called TRBD1 or TRBD2 (7 bases each). This CDR3 contains 18 residues. Deletions cut 6 bases from V and 4 bases from J, with 29 bases between. Germline V CDR1 and CDR2: SGHNT, YYREEE (reference sequence).

Ten or more counts support this clonotype. This chain uses TRBV5-4 with TRBJ2-1; D unresolved. Germline-derived CDR1 and CDR2 are SGHNT and YYREEE (reference sequence). The CDR3 is 11 amino acids. V lost 1 base, J lost 7 bases, and 3 bases lay in between. The CDR3 region is CASSLLNEQFF. Here the CDR3 DNA reads TGTGCCAGCAGCTTGTTGAATGAGCAGTTCTTC.

This chain joins TRBV7-9 and TRBJ1-1; D is ambiguous. V dropped 8 bases and J dropped 4 bases, with 23 bases sitting between them. The CDR3 loop spans 16 amino acids. Germline CDR1 reads SEHNR; CDR2 reads FQNEAQ (reference sequence). This CDR3 reads CASSWDGKVFGTEAFF. CDR3 DNA sequence: TGTGCCAGCTCATGGGATGGGAAGGTTTTCGGCACTGAAGCTTTCTTT.

The chain combines TRBV7-9 with TRBJ1-5, with 9 bases that match TRBD1. V lost 5 bases, J lost 2 bases, and 7 bases stayed unmatched. Germline lookup yields CDR1 SEHNR and CDR2 FQNEAQ (reference sequence). The CDR3 is 16 residues long. The CDR3 region has the DNA TGTGCCAGCAGCCCTACGGACAGGGGTGGCAATCAGCCCCAGCATTTT. Residues: CASSPTDRGGNQPQHF.

The chain links TRBV10-3 to TRBJ2-7; TRBD2 matches 9 bases. Germline V CDR1 and CDR2: ENHRY, SYGVKD. The trim removed 6 bases at V and 3 bases at J, leaving 6 bases unmatched. The CDR3 loop spans 14 amino acids. CDR3 amino acids: CAIRASGENYEQYV. DNA for the CDR3: TGTGCCATCAGGGCTAGCGGGGAGAACTACGAGCAGTACGTC.

This clonotype was counted at least ten times. The chain couples TRBV7-6 to TRBJ2-5; no definite D call. Germline V gene sequence: CDR1 SGHVS, CDR2 FNYEAQ. CDR3 length equals 14 residues. V was shortened by 4 bases and J by 5 bases, with 14 bases between the two germline ends. The CDR3: CASSWELMDETQYF. DNA for the CDR3: TGTGCCAGCAGCTGGGAACTGATGGACGAGACCCAGTACTTC.

This clonotype was counted a single time. The junction differs from germline at one of its ends, possibly a read error. V is TRBV7-6 and J is TRBJ2-1; 12 positions agree with TRBD2. Germline loops: CDR1 SGHVS, CDR2 FNYEAQ. This CDR3 is built from 14 residues. CDR3 nucleotide sequence: TGTGCTAGCAGTTGGACTAGCGGGGATGATGAGCAGTTCTTC. This translates into CASSWTSGDDEQFF.

A few counts support this clonotype. The genes are TRBV6-5 and TRBJ2-7; 7 bases fit TRBD1. The germline gives CDR1 MNHEY, CDR2 SVGAGI. V was clipped by 7 bases and J by 3 bases; unmatched bases: 9. The CDR3 runs 14 residues. Here the CDR3 DNA reads TGTGCCAGCATCACTCCCTGGGACAGCTACGAGCAGTACGTC. Its protein is CASITPWDSYEQYV.